This entry lists 25 T cell receptor beta chains sequenced from one sample in a study of technical replicates of blood from several donors. Profiled with immunoSEQ multiplex PCR; TCRdb holds only in-frame clones, not every one. The sample has about 83,000 clones, about 92% seen once. What was sequenced was T cells isolated from PBMCs. Receptors were obtained from a human donor in good health.

The chain combines TRBV4-2 with TRBJ2-1, with 10 bases matching TRBD2. Losses at the gene ends were 5 bases for V and 5 bases for J; bases not matched to a gene: 6. Germline V gene lookup returns CDR1 LGHNA and CDR2 YNFKEQ. The CDR3 runs 15 residues. CDR3 DNA sequence: TGTGCCAGCAGCAAAACTAGCGGGAATAACAATGAGCAGTTCTTC. Protein: CASSKTSGNNNEQFF.

This chain uses TRBV5-6 with TRBJ1-1, with 10 bases identical to TRBD1. V dropped 0 bases and J dropped 4; count of bases not matched to a gene: 12. The CDR3 runs to 18 residues. The germline V gene has CDR1 SGHDT and CDR2 YYEEEE. In DNA, the CDR3 is TGTGCCAGCAGCTTGGTAAGACAGGGGGCGCGGGATCGCACTGAAGCTTTCTTT. It is translated as CASSLVRQGARDRTEAFF.

The rearrangement joins TRBV5-3 to TRBJ1-1; TRBD1 matches at 7 bases. TRBV5-3 is an open reading frame, and its role is uncertain. J lost 9 bases, V lost 3 bases, and 11 bases had no gene match. The CDR3 runs 14 residues. The CDR3 sequence is CARSSGQVGSKAFF. As DNA, the CDR3 is TGTGCCAGAAGCTCTGGACAGGTGGGGTCGAAAGCTTTCTTT.

The sample holds one count of this clone. The chain recombines TRBV28 with TRBJ2-3; D is unclear. This CDR3 has 14 residues. Germline V lookup: CDR1 MDHEN, CDR2 SYDVKM. The V end was cut by 4 bases, the J end by 2 bases, with 10 bases between. CDR3 protein: CASSWYSHTDTQYF. The CDR3 DNA follows: TGTGCCAGCAGTTGGTACAGCCACACAGATACGCAGTATTTT.

V gene TRBV29-1 combines with J gene TRBJ2-1, with 8 bases aligning to TRBD2. Germline V gives CDR1 SQVTM, CDR2 ANQGSEA. Unmatched junction bases numbered 6, after V lost 6 bases and J lost 8 bases. The CDR3 is 12 residues long. The CDR3: CSVVRAGDEQFF. CDR3 nucleotides: TGCAGCGTCGTCAGAGCGGGAGATGAGCAGTTCTTC.

The chain employs TRBV5-4 and TRBJ2-1; TRBD2 matches 9 bases. Germline-derived CDR1 and CDR2 are SGHNT and YYREEE (reference sequence). The junction had 14 bases not matched to a gene; V was cut back by 4 bases and J by 0 bases. The CDR3 runs to 19 residues. The CDR3 region has the DNA TGTGCCAGCAGCAGGGGGGTAGCGGGAGTCCCCGTCTCCTACAATGAGCAGTTCTTC. It specifies CASSRGVAGVPVSYNEQFF.

CDR3 DNA sequence: TGTGCCAGCTCGCGGGGGCGGGTAGATACGCAGTATTTT. The encoded protein is CASSRGRVDTQYF. The chain joins TRBV2 to TRBJ2-3; the D gene is possibly TRBD2 (7 bases). V dropped 8 bases and J dropped 5 bases, with 14 bases sitting between them. Per the germline V gene, CDR1 is SNHLY and CDR2 is FYNNEI. The CDR3 is 13 residues long.

A single count supports this clone. The V gene is TRBV6-4, the J gene TRBJ1-5; tentatively, D is TRBD1 (5 bases). CDR3 length: 14 amino acids. Germline V CDR1 and CDR2: MRHNA, SNTAGT. V lost 5 bases to trimming and J lost 0 bases, with 8 bases between them. The DNA of the CDR3 is TGTGCCAGCAGTTTGACAGCTAGCAATCAGCCCCAGCATTTT. Encoded protein: CASSLTASNQPQHF.

The chain joins TRBV7-9 to TRBJ2-7; no definite D call. V lost 3 bases to trimming and J lost 3 bases, with 6 bases between them. The germline V gene has CDR1 SEHNR and CDR2 FQNEAQ (reference sequence). This CDR3 region has 12 residues. CDR3 sequence reads: CASSFSDYEQYF. In DNA form, the CDR3 reads TGTGCCAGCAGCTTCAGCGACTACGAGCAGTACTTC.

The chain links TRBV5-1 to TRBJ2-2; TRBD2 aligns across 8 bases. The germline V gene encodes CDR1 SGHRS and CDR2 YFSETQ. This CDR3 contains 17 residues. V shed 6 bases, J shed 7 bases, and the junction held 17 bases outside the gene matches. CDR3 in amino acids: CASTLSGTSKTGGELFF. The CDR3 coding sequence is TGCGCCAGCACCCTCTCCGGGACTAGTAAAACCGGCGGGGAGCTGTTTTTT. The whole variable domain, remainder taken from reference TRBV5-1 and TRBJ2-2, is KAGVTQTPRYLIKTRGQQVTLSCSPISGHRSVSWYQQTPGQGLQFLFEYFSETQRNKGNFPGRFSGRQFSNSRSEMNVSTLELGDSALYLCASTLSGTSKTGGELFFGEGSRLTVL.

The table lists this clone with a few counts. The rearrangement uses TRBV5-4 and TRBJ2-7, with 8 bases fitting TRBD1. CDR3 size: 15 residues. Losses at the gene ends were 5 bases for V and 1 base for J; bases not matched to a gene: 8. Germline loops: CDR1 SGHNT, CDR2 YYREEE (reference sequence). The CDR3 region has the DNA TGTGCCAGCAGACTTGGACAGGGTTTATCCTACGAGCAGTACTTC. This codes for CASRLGQGLSYEQYF.

This chain uses TRBV5-4 with TRBJ1-2, with D maybe TRBD1 (5 bases). The length of the CDR3 is 14 residues. The V end lost 2 bases, the J end lost 7 bases, and 15 bases lay between the germline ends. Germline V gene sequence: CDR1 SGHNT, CDR2 YYREEE (reference sequence). The CDR3 DNA is TGTGCCAGCAGCTTTGGGCAGGGATGGCGTGGCTACACCTTC. The encoded protein is CASSFGQGWRGYTF. Full variable domain (rest looked up from reference TRBV5-4 and TRBJ1-2): ETGVTQSPTHLIKTRGQQVTLRCSSQSGHNTVSWYQQALGQGPQFIFQYYREEENGRGNFPPRFSGLQFPNYSSELNVNALELDDSALYLCASSFGQGWRGYTFGSGTRLTVV.

This chain joins TRBV6-1 and TRBJ2-1; D uncertain. Between the trimmed V and J ends, which lost 2 bases and 4 bases, there was a span of 12 bases. The CDR3 totals 15 residues. Germline V gives CDR1 MNHNS, CDR2 SASEGT. Here the CDR3 reads CASSEWAYNYNEQFF. The CDR3 DNA follows: TGTGCCAGCAGTGAATGGGCATACAATTACAATGAGCAGTTCTTC.

The genes are TRBV28 and TRBJ2-1; D gene uncertain. V dropped 4 bases and J dropped 5 bases, with 9 bases sitting between them. Germline loops: CDR1 MDHEN, CDR2 SYDVKM. This CDR3 is built from 13 residues. Here the CDR3 reads CASSSSANNEQFF. CDR3 nucleotides: TGTGCCAGCAGTTCCAGCGCCAACAATGAGCAGTTCTTC.

The V and J genes are TRBV10-3 and TRBJ1-6; D is unclear. The CDR3 is 15 residues long. The V end lost 11 bases, the J end lost 11 bases, and 25 bases lay between the germline ends. The germline CDR1 and CDR2 sequences are ENHRY and SYGVKD. CDR3 residues: CAANGGDSLKAPLHF. DNA for the CDR3: TGTGCCGCTAATGGCGGGGATTCCTTAAAGGCACCCCTCCACTTT.

The genes are TRBV6-5 and TRBJ1-5, with D tentatively TRBD1 (6 bases). The germline gives CDR1 MNHEY, CDR2 SVGAGI. Trimming removed 5 bases at V and 9 bases at J, with 17 bases between. The CDR3 is 14 residues long. The CDR3 sequence is CASSDTQGGRPQHF. Written as DNA, the CDR3 is TGTGCCAGCAGTGACACACAGGGAGGGCGGCCCCAGCATTTT.

The V call is TRBV10-1, the J call TRBJ2-7, with D maybe TRBD1 (6 bases). The V end was cut by 3 bases, the J end by 0 bases, with 12 bases between. The germline V gene has CDR1 WNHNN and CDR2 SYGVQD (reference sequence). This CDR3 has 15 amino acids. The CDR3 sequence is CASSDGQSSSYEQYF. The CDR3 coding sequence is TGCGCCAGCAGTGATGGACAGTCAAGCTCCTACGAGCAGTACTTC.

V usage is TRBV7-9 and J usage is TRBJ1-2; D is undetermined. Between the trimmed V and J ends, which lost 2 bases and 2 bases, there was a span of 12 bases. This CDR3 is built from 15 residues. Germline V gene lookup returns CDR1 SEHNR and CDR2 FQNEAQ (reference sequence). CDR3 coding DNA: TGTGCCAGCAGCTTATCAGGCGACATCAACTATGGCTACACCTTC. Residues: CASSLSGDINYGYTF. The full variable domain, with the rest looked up from reference TRBV7-9 and TRBJ1-2, is DTGVSQNPRHKITKRGQNVTFRCDPISEHNRLYWYRQTLGQGPEFLTYFQNEAQLEKSRLLSDRFSAERPKGSFSTLEIQRTEQGDSAMYLCASSLSGDINYGYTFGSGTRLTVV.

This rearrangement joins TRBV29-1 to TRBJ2-5, with D uncertain. V shed 4 bases and J shed 5 bases, with 8 bases lying between them. Germline values: CDR1 SQVTM, CDR2 ANQGSEA. There are 11 residues in the CDR3. The CDR3 region is CSVVVVETQYF. CDR3 sequence (DNA): TGCAGCGTTGTAGTGGTTGAGACCCAGTACTTC.

V usage is TRBV19 and J usage is TRBJ2-7; D gene ambiguous. Trimming took 3 bases from V and 0 from J, leaving 6 bases between them. The CDR3 is 13 residues long. Germline values: CDR1 LNHDA, CDR2 SQIVND (reference sequence). CDR3 loop: CASSMGTSYEQYF. The DNA of the CDR3 is TGTGCCAGTAGTATGGGCACCTCCTACGAGCAGTACTTC. The full variable domain, completed using reference TRBV19 and TRBJ2-7, is DGGITQSPKYLFRKEGQNVTLSCEQNLNHDAMYWYRQDPGQGLRLIYYSQIVNDFQKGDIAEGYSVSREKKESFPLTVTSAQKNPTAFYLCASSMGTSYEQYFGPGTRLTVT.

As DNA, the CDR3 is TGTGCCAGCAGGTCTAGCGGGGGGAACCCTGAGCAGTTCTTC. Encoded protein: CASRSSGGNPEQFF. This sequence joins TRBV6-1 and TRBJ2-1, with TRBD2 matching over 11 bases. Trimming removed 6 bases from V and 9 bases from J; junction bases left unmatched: 7. The CDR3 sequence is 14 residues long. Per the germline V gene, CDR1 is MNHNS and CDR2 is SASEGT.

The chain links TRBV5-4 to TRBJ1-4, with TRBD1 as a possible D gene (5 bases). The CDR3 extends over 14 amino acids. Germline V CDR1 and CDR2: SGHNT, YYREEE (reference sequence). The V and J ends lost 3 bases and 8 bases respectively, with 14 bases between them. The CDR3 here is CASSYGGVGEKLFF. As DNA, the CDR3 is TGTGCCAGCAGCTACGGGGGAGTAGGGGAAAAACTGTTTTTT.

This clone was seen only once. The chain carries TRBV6-6 and TRBJ1-5; possibly TRBD1 for D (5 bases). V dropped 5 bases and J dropped 6 bases, with 11 bases sitting between them. CDR3 length: 13 amino acids. The V gene's germline CDR1 is MNHNY and CDR2 SVGAGI (reference sequence). Here the CDR3 reads CASSPETAQPQHF. The CDR3 coding sequence is TGTGCCAGCAGTCCCGAGACAGCTCAGCCCCAGCATTTT.

The CDR3 DNA reads TGCAGCGCGGGGAGGGGAGGGGACCACGAGCAGTACTTC. This sequence encodes CSAGRGGDHEQYF. The chain recombines TRBV29-1 with TRBJ2-7, with 7 bases that match TRBD2. The germline gives CDR1 SQVTM, CDR2 ANQGSEA. V gave up 7 bases and J gave up 5 bases; unmatched junction bases: 11. The CDR3 has 13 residues.

The CDR3 DNA reads TGTGCCAGCTCACCGGGGACAACACCACCCTACGAGCAGTACTTC. Amino acids: CASSPGTTPPYEQYF. The chain is built from TRBV18 and TRBJ2-7, with D perhaps TRBD1 (6 bases). Germline V lookup: CDR1 KGHSH, CDR2 LQKENI. Trimming took off 3 bases at V and 2 bases at J, with 14 bases between the two ends. This CDR3 region has 15 residues.